This T cell receptor beta chain is drawn from a study of T cell repertoires in cytomegalovirus infection. The CDR3 is made up of 16 amino acids. The ends were cut back, 0 bases at V and 9 bases at J, with 15 bases in the middle. Per the germline V gene, CDR1 is SGHTA and CDR2 is FQGNSA. TCRdb redid the calling of the reads with MiXCR, one entry per CDR3 protein. Here the sample spans approximately 390,000 distinct CDR3 sequences, about 34% being singletons. This clonotype occurred a few times. Its target is unknown. Study-wide results and limits: What dominated the ex vivo response were HLA-C-restricted CMV-specific TCR beta clonotypes.

Sequenced here: cultured PBMCs, sampled from culture after CMV antigen stimulation. This chain links TRBV7-2 with TRBJ1-6, with D possibly being TRBD1 (6 bases). The receptor was derived from a human donor in good health (CMV status not recorded). Some clones in this sample may be carry-over from other donors' samples. This CDR3 reads CASSLAPGHVGSPLHF. The CDR3 nucleotides read TGTGCCAGCAGCTTAGCGCCGGGACATGTAGGTTCACCCCTCCACTTT.